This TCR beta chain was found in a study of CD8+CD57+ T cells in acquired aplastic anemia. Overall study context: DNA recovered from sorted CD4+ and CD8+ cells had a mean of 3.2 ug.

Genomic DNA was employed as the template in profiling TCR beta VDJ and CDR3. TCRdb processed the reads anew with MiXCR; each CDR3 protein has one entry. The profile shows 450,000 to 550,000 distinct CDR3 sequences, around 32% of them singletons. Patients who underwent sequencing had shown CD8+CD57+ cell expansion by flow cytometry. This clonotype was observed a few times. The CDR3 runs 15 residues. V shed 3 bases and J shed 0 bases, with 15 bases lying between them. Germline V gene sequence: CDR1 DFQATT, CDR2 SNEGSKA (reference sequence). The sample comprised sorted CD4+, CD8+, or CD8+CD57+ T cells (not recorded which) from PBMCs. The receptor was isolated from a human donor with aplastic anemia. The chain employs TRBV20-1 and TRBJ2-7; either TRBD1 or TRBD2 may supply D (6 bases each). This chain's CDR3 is CSASSGGGGSYEQYF. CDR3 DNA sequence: TGCAGTGCTAGTTCGGGCGGAGGGGGCTCCTACGAGCAGTACTTC.